This TCR beta chain is from a study of vaccination effects on CD4 cells after COVID-19. For the study at large: Antigen-specific CD4+ T cells were expanded with viral peptide pools in the ViraFEST assay before sequencing. It was a median of 72 days after the second dose that post-vaccine samples were obtained.

In the case of this clone: Its cognate antigen is unknown.

When around nine days of culture had elapsed, CD4+ T cells were isolated. PCR showed that the person got SARS-CoV-2 infection at some point between March and December 2020. Each participant was given two doses of one vaccine (BNT162b2 or mRNA-1273). IL-2 medium was substituted for half the medium on days 3 and 7. Germline V gene sequence: CDR1 MGHDK, CDR2 SYGVNS. The CDR3 consists of 15 residues. V was pared by 1 base and J by 3 bases, with 7 bases between. Notes on the study in general: Marked clonal contraction of both clone types appeared late after vaccination.

The assay was immunoSEQ multiplex PCR, and TCRdb's table has in-frame clones only and misses some. Of some 50,000 clones detected, about 76% appear once; the ten largest clones hold 5.4%. This TCR came from a human donor who had a prior SARS-CoV-2 infection. This material consisted of CD4+ T cells from PBMCs cultured without peptide, taken after COVID-19 vaccination. This chain joins TRBV25-1 and TRBJ1-6; no firm D call. CDR3 residues: CASSELTGYNSPLHF. The CDR3 region has the DNA TGTGCCAGCAGTGAATTAACGGGCTATAATTCACCCCTCCACTTT.